The subject of this entry is one TCR beta chain. Its antigen is currently not known. No base qualities exist here, and no much larger clone lies one base off it. The data were taken from a study of blood T cell repertoires in COVID-19 (dated by TCRdb to 2020 to 2022). Describing the broader study: Collaborator samples came from the United States, Italy and Spain and covered acute and convalescent phases of COVID-19. The prospective study material was composed of cDNA or gDNA derived from T cells, B-cell-depleted T cells, or PBMCs. Subjects who had been exposed to COVID-19, were actively infected with it, or had recovered from it provided the deeply sampled blood TCRbeta repertoires that made up the dataset. The repertoires were released in a freely available public database intended as a resource for research on the immune response to SARS-CoV-2. The samples were drawn from two sources: the first 160 participants of the ongoing ImmuneRACE study, and over 950 subjects contributed by 6 global collaborators. Nearly every sample came with metadata listing a de-identified subject ID, COVID-19 status, age in years and sex. Where available, HLA class I and class II types were taken from metadata supplied by the sample provider and were not determined by assay-based typing.

Summary of the overall study and its limitations: The quantity of clinical and demographic metadata differed by source and by participant and was supplied without curation.

TCRbeta CDR3 regions were amplified from genomic DNA using the immunoSEQ Assay, a bias-controlled multiplex PCR. Concerning the study's data processing: The number of nucleated cells in each sample was estimated from the amplification of reference gene primers within the assay. To quantify the absolute abundance of each unique TCRbeta CDR3 rearrangement, sequence reads were collapsed and filtered. For each sample, productive Simpson clonality was calculated as the square root of Simpson's diversity index over productive rearrangements. TCRdb retrieved this table from immuneACCESS and kept in-frame rearrangements only. Not all clones are present; in checked studies, unresolved V genes account for under half, and no reason is known for the remainder. V and J calls and clone size are copied from that table; D and trimming were computed from the DNA. This sample gives around 160,000 clones in total; 88% of them show up just once. Clones ranked in the top ten supply approximately 2.5% of the sample.

Whole blood was collected in K2EDTA tubes by collaborating institutions according to the institutions' own protocols. For TCRbeta analysis, collaborators shipped samples as frozen whole blood, isolated PBMCs, or DNA extracted from either of those sample types. Inclusive of the bounding cysteine and phenylalanine, the CDR3 is 17 residues long. Only the CDR3 region is kept as DNA, spanning 51 bases read in frame from base 1. Looking up the germline V gene yields CDR1 SGDLS and CDR2 YYNGEE. Cut back by 3 bases and 0 bases, the V and J ends lie 13 bases apart. The rearrangement combines TRBV9 with TRBJ2-6; too little of a D gene remains to name it. Material: peripheral blood. This TCR came from a human donor in a cohort sampled during active COVID-19. Here the CDR3 is given as CASSERLSASGANVLTF. In nucleotide form, the sequence is TGTGCCAGCAGCGAACGACTGTCCGCCTCTGGGGCCAACGTCCTGACTTTC. Outside the CDR3, residues come from the reference TRBV9 and TRBJ2-6 proteins, so the full variable domain is: DSGVTQTPKHLITATGQRVTLRCSPRSGDLSVYWYQQSLDQGLQFLIQYYNGEERAKGNILERFSAQQFPDLHSELNLSSLELGDSALYFCASSERLSASGANVLTFGAGSRLTVL.